This T cell receptor (beta chain) was profiled in a study of post-analysis software for immune sequencing data. Study-level points and caveats: Included in a set of about 5 TRBV segments more frequent in patients than controls were TRBV5-6, TRBV5-1 and TRBV20-1. Among multiple sclerosis patients, normalized Chao1 diversity was significantly below that of controls.

To note about this clonotype: The antigen remains unidentified.

With 0 bases removed from V and 3 bases from J, the gap between germline ends came to 21 bases. Germline V gene data show CDR1 as LNHNV and CDR2 as YYDKDF (reference sequence). This CDR3 has 19 residues. cDNA libraries for TCR beta contained unique molecular identifiers. One entry per CDR3 protein, called by TCRdb with MiXCR from the PCR reads. This repertoire shows 350,000 to 500,000 distinct CDR3 sequences, over 30% found once; its top ten account for less than 8%. The TCR comes from a girl aged 2-10 years with multiple sclerosis. The sample consisted of blood. The chain is built from TRBV15 and TRBJ2-1; TRBD2 might be the D (6 bases). Here the CDR3 DNA reads TGTGCCACCAGCAGAGATGGTGTGGGACTGATAAAGAGCTACAATGAGCAGTTCTTC. This gives the protein CATSRDGVGLIKSYNEQFF.